The 13 T cell receptor beta chains below were found in one sample sequenced in a study of T-cell reconstitution after alpha-beta-depleted transplantation in children. Preparation of the TCRbeta library involved a method that used unique molecular identifiers. Using its own MiXCR run on the PCR reads, TCRdb lists one record per CDR3 protein. This sample has about 230,000 distinct CDR3 sequences, with approximately 10% found just once. The source was PBMCs from the stem cell graft donor, collected from the stem cell graft. The receptors derive from a human donor who donated a stem cell graft to a child with acute lymphoblastic leukemia.

V gene TRBV12-3 or TRBV12-4 combines with J gene TRBJ2-2; 7 bases fit TRBD1. J gave up 3 bases and V 6 bases, and 7 bases lay outside the gene matches. The CDR3 length is 15 residues. The CDR3 here is CASSSDREYTGELFF. The CDR3 DNA follows: TGTGCCAGCAGCTCTGACAGGGAGTACACCGGGGAGCTGTTTTTT.

This clonotype has only a few counts. The CDR3 sequence: CASSPSQGENGYTF. CDR3 bases: TGTGCCAGCAGCCCGAGCCAGGGCGAGAATGGCTACACCTTC. V gene TRBV11-2 combines with J gene TRBJ1-2; tentative D call: TRBD1 (5 bases). Germline V gene sequence: CDR1 SGHAT, CDR2 FQNNGV. This CDR3 has 14 amino acids. Trimming took off 5 bases at V and 6 bases at J, with 16 bases between the two ends.

This clonotype was recorded at least ten times. In nucleotides, the CDR3 is TGTGCCAGCAGAGAAGGCAGGGCCACCGGGGAGCTGTTTTTT. It is translated as CASREGRATGELFF. The chain recombines TRBV27 with TRBJ2-2; tentatively, D is TRBD1 (5 bases). CDR3 length: 14 amino acids. V lost 6 bases to trimming and J lost 4 bases, with 12 bases between them. Germline-derived CDR1 and CDR2 are MNHEY and SMNVEV (reference sequence).

This clonotype was counted only a few times. This sequence joins TRBV10-3 and TRBJ2-1, with TRBD2 matching 9 bases. The CDR3 runs 16 residues. The J segment lost 6 bases and the V segment lost 6 bases, leaving 12 bases of the junction unmatched. Per germline, CDR1 ENHRY and CDR2 SYGVKD. In DNA, the CDR3 is TGTGCCATCAGGACAACAACTAGCGGGTTAGGCAATGAGCAGTTCTTC. The encoded protein is CAIRTTTSGLGNEQFF.

This clonotype was seen many times. This CDR3 reads CASRTGNSPLHF. In nucleotides, the CDR3 is TGTGCCAGCAGGACAGGGAATTCACCCCTCCACTTT. The J gene is TRBJ1-6, the V gene TRBV12-3 or TRBV12-4; 7 nucleotides align to TRBD1. V was clipped by 6 bases and J by 7 bases; unmatched bases: 0. The CDR3 sequence is 12 residues long.

This clonotype has at least ten counts. The chain recombines TRBV24-1 with TRBJ1-5, with a tentative D call TRBD1 (5 bases). The V end was cut by 9 bases, the J end by 2 bases, with 13 bases between. There are 14 residues in the CDR3. The germline V gene has CDR1 KGHDR and CDR2 SFDVKD. For the CDR3, the DNA is TGTGCCACCGCCGCCCAGGGAGGCAATCAGCCCCAGCATTTT. Its protein product is CATAAQGGNQPQHF.

There are a few counts of this clonotype. The J gene is TRBJ2-6, the V gene TRBV18, with D perhaps given as TRBD1 or TRBD2 (5 bases each). CDR1 and CDR2 (germline): KGHSH, LQKENI. The V and J ends lost 1 base and 4 bases respectively, with 8 bases between them. This CDR3 has 15 residues. The CDR3 reads CASSPQGTGANVLTF. The CDR3 DNA is TGTGCCAGCTCACCACAGGGGACCGGGGCCAACGTCCTGACTTTC.

This clonotype was seen many times. This chain joins TRBV12-3 or TRBV12-4 and TRBJ2-2; TRBD2 matches 12 bases. V was clipped by 7 bases and J by 5 bases; unmatched bases: 8. This CDR3 has 16 amino acids. The CDR3 region has the DNA TGTGCCAGCACCCGAGTCACTAGCGGGGGGACCGGGGAGCTGTTTTTT. This translates into CASTRVTSGGTGELFF.

This clonotype was counted at least ten times. The CDR3 nucleotides are TGTGCCAGCAGTTCGACCGGGGGCAAGCAGTTCTTC. Translating gives CASSSTGGKQFF. The V and J genes are TRBV12-3 or TRBV12-4 and TRBJ2-1, with D possibly called TRBD1 or TRBD2 (6 bases each). Trimming took 4 bases from V and 11 from J, leaving 12 bases between them. This CDR3 contains 12 residues.

This clonotype was seen a few times. The V and J genes are TRBV20-1 and TRBJ2-3, with 13 nucleotides matching TRBD2. The CDR3 sequence is 14 residues long. V trimming: 6 bases; J trimming: 6 bases; junction bases outside the gene matches: 6. Germline V lookup: CDR1 DFQATT, CDR2 SNEGSKA (reference sequence). The CDR3 loop reads CSASKTSGGDTQYF. CDR3 coding DNA: TGCAGTGCCTCGAAGACTAGCGGGGGGGATACGCAGTATTTT.

This clonotype was seen only a few times. The chain is built from TRBV12-5 and TRBJ1-1; D remains unclear. The ends were cut back, 3 bases at V and 6 bases at J, with 8 bases in the middle. This CDR3 spans 12 amino acids. Germline V gene data show CDR1 as LGHNT and CDR2 as FRNRAP. DNA of the CDR3: TGTGCTAGTGGTTTCGAAGTGTCTGAAGCTTTCTTT. It encodes CASGFEVSEAFF.

The J gene is TRBJ2-7, the V gene TRBV7-9; D gene ambiguous. In germline, CDR1 is SEHNR, CDR2 FQNEAQ (reference sequence). V lost 8 bases and J 1 base, leaving 15 bases between the germline ends. The CDR3 is 14 amino acids. DNA of the CDR3: TGTGCCAGCGGCGACGGAATTCAATCCTACGAGCAGTACTTC. It yields the protein CASGDGIQSYEQYF.

Many counts were recorded for this clonotype. V and J are TRBV6-5 and TRBJ2-1, with 9 bases that match TRBD1. CDR1 and CDR2 (germline): MNHEY, SVGAGI. After removal of 2 bases from V and 7 bases from J, the junction contained 12 bases not matched to a gene. This CDR3 is 17 amino acids long. The DNA for the CDR3 is TGTGCCAGCAGTTACGGCAGGGGGACAGGGATACTAAATGAGCAGTTCTTC. Protein product: CASSYGRGTGILNEQFF.